This section outlines one T cell receptor (beta chain) sequence together with its context. This clone was found a few times. Its cognate antigen has yet to be identified. Base qualities are not recorded, but no much larger clone differs from it by a single base. The method behind the library was the immunoSEQ multiplex PCR assay. A mixture of 60 forward primers for TCR Vbeta segments and 13 reverse primers for TCR Jbeta segments was used in the multiplex PCR. Amplification of the CDR3 region of rearranged TCR beta genes was performed with a multiplex PCR assay on genomic DNA. On the Illumina HiSeq System, the amplified TCR beta libraries were sequenced as 87-base-pair reads. Regarding the original processing steps: In a later analysis, some 80 million unique TCR beta chains were counted across the approximately 640 repertoires, and about 10 million of these chains were shared by at least two donors. Raw reads were error-corrected and collapsed into unique sequences by a nearest-neighbor algorithm in which closely related sequences were merged to remove PCR and sequencing errors. CDR3 sequences were aligned to IMGT reference sequences to assign V, D and J gene segments. For a sequence to be retained, at least a six-nucleotide match to both a V gene segment and a J gene segment was required. A rearrangement was called productive if the CDR3 had no stop codons and remained in frame with V and J, and every other rearrangement was called non-productive. CDR3 was defined according to IMGT convention as the region running from the second conserved V-encoded cysteine to the conserved J-encoded phenylalanine. The earlier analysis of about 610 of the donors excluded sequences that lacked an unambiguous match to a single V gene segment. An earlier analysis of almost 600 of the donors classified V segments as functional when productive rearrangements were above 56.7% and as segregating when the standard deviation between donors was above 5%. A statistical classification framework was built for diagnosing cytomegalovirus status from the catalog of TCR beta chain sequences. In a later analysis, V and J genes were assigned by comparing TCR nucleotide sequences against IMGT/GENE-DB human TR gene sequences. Using the TCRdist pipeline, a later analysis assigned CDR3 sequences along with most-parsimonious VDJ recombination scenarios. In a later analysis, every TCR beta chain was defined by the combination of its CDR3 amino acid sequence and its V-gene family, and reads without a unique V-gene family were dropped. To address suspected cross-contamination and a sequencing artifact, a later analysis removed 592 highly shared, low-generation-probability nucleotide sequences. For each public chain, a later analysis derived a clonal expansion index from normalized ranks of inferred template counts within each repertoire. A later analysis computed generation probabilities with a VDJ recombination model fitted to out-of-frame rearrangements, and checked the results against IGoR. In a later analysis, TCR-TCR, TCR-HLA and TCR-CMV co-occurrence was scored with hypergeometric tests, and a repertoire-size bias correction was applied to TCR pairs. To estimate false discovery rates, a later analysis permuted the HLA or CMV assignments 20 times. In a later analysis, co-occurring TCRs were grouped using DBSCAN, and TCRdist sequence similarity was added for clustering within HLA-allele-positive subsets. Repertoires with fewer than 30,000 or more than 120,000 public chains, plus five repertoires with anomalous nucleotide sharing, were excluded from co-occurrence clustering. TCRdb obtained this table from immuneACCESS and retained in-frame rearrangements with V and J assigned. These tables miss some clones; where compared with another copy, unresolved V genes account for less than half of the shortfall, and the remainder is unexplained. Clone size and V and J calls were adopted from that table, with D and trimming inferred from the DNA. This sample gives roughly 80,000 clones in total; roughly 79% of them show up just once. The ten largest clones take up 1.9% of the sample.

This sample was included in a study of cytomegalovirus exposure and HLA in healthy donors (TCRdb year 2017). About the study as a whole: An earlier analysis of approximately 640 of the donors reported about 250 Gb of sequence data and around 120 million unique TCR beta sequences from about 200 million T cells. Approximately 310 gigabases of sequencing data and tens of millions of unique TCR sequences were included in an early release covering roughly 700 HLA-typed donors. Among the roughly 400 genotyped donors, 75% to 90% belonged to the genetic ancestry cluster associated with self-reported Caucasian donors. The study aimed to test whether cataloging public T cell receptors could reveal signatures of past pathogen exposure. Using immunosequencing, the study profiled T cell repertoires from roughly 650 subjects and related those repertoires to cytomegalovirus serostatus. In addition to the first cohort of about 650 subjects, a separate validation cohort of 100 to 150 different subjects was used. To predict cytomegalovirus infection status, the study combined high-throughput TCR immunosequencing, statistical association of individual TCRs with disease status, and machine learning. A later analysis re-analyzed previously published TCR beta repertoires from roughly 690 donors and added high-resolution HLA genotyping to study TCR occurrence patterns. The later analysis used no new phenotypic data to find candidate immune exposures, relying instead on TCR beta sequences and their occurrence across donors. An earlier analysis of approximately 630 of the donors applied high-throughput TCR beta sequencing to assess whether each TCR beta V gene segment acted as functional or pseudogenic. Donor age, sex, ethnicity and CMV serostatus were compiled alongside the repertoire data. A later genetic analysis took genome-wide SNP genotypes for about 55% of the 666 donors and used that subset as a discovery cohort. Every repertoire in the discovery cohort had been generated on one and the same sequencing platform. HLA typing covered class I and class II loci at four-digit resolution. The number of donors typed differed by locus, with roughly 620-630 for A, B, C, DRB1 and DQB1, more than 500 for DQA1, over 600 for DPA1, and roughly 450 for DPB1. A handful of DR-DQ haplotypes were handled as single units for association and clustering because linkage in the cohort was strong. Among about 400 genotyped donors of the cohort, an average of approximately 240,000 unique TCR beta nucleotide sequences was sequenced per donor, of which approximately 19% were non-productive.

The V and J ends are trimmed by 2 bases and 4 bases, leaving 18 bases between them. In the germline V gene, CDR1 corresponds to SGDLS and CDR2 to YYNGEE. Taken from cysteine to phenylalanine, the CDR3 has 16 residues. Only the CDR3 region is kept as DNA, spanning 48 bases read in frame from base 1. The cohort was made up of roughly 670 healthy bone marrow donors. Cohort members were all nominally healthy when sampled, although unrecorded immune exposures were likely present. The donor was CMV seronegative and was included in the group of several hundred seronegative cohort members. Each donor provided a peripheral blood sample, and peripheral blood mononuclear cells were used for TCR beta sequencing. The Qiagen DNeasy Blood Extraction Kit was used to extract genomic DNA from the blood cell samples. The full study reports these points: Linkage disequilibrium might explain the correlated functional status among segregating V segments, but an unknown experimental factor could not be excluded. A total of about 180 TCR beta chains were listed by the study as associated with cytomegalovirus. Most TCR sequences were seen in very few donors, while some public TCRs were found in many individuals. This cohort had only TCR beta chains sequenced, and the lack of alpha or paired-chain data limited which features could be detected. A few of the identified cytomegalovirus-associated TCR beta chains were confirmed in vitro to be specific for cytomegalovirus antigens. A further reported finding was that TCR beta sequences accurately predicted the HLA-A and HLA-B alleles for most subjects in the first cohort. It was suggested by the authors that the approach could potentially be generalized to other disease states and immunological phenotypes. HLA typing was unavailable for some donors at each locus, so association tests used only the typed subset. A cluster of highly shared sequence variants was judged likely to be a technical artifact of the sequencing pipeline. Strong co-occurrence of HLA alleles, especially DR and DQ, made assigning TCR associations to individual alleles difficult. A later genetic analysis reported fewer N-insertions in productive TCRs among donors in an Asian-associated ancestry cluster than the roughly 700-donor mean. In a later analysis, TCR association rates were found to vary across HLA loci, with the most associated TCRs seen for DRB1 alleles and the fewest for HLA-C alleles. In a later analysis, most CMV-associated TCR beta chains were found to appear HLA-restricted, with HLA associations seemingly driven largely by CMV exposure. Some IMGT-functional V segments, including TRBV6-2 and TRBV6-3, could not be told apart with the 87-base-pair reads, so those segments were excluded. In an earlier analysis of approximately 590 of the donors, most TCR beta V segments appeared in productive rearrangements about 87% or about 30% of the time, broadly matching IMGT annotations. The earlier analysis of a few hundred of the donors excluded 15 to 20 rarely observed V segments, including chromosome 9 orphons, because counts were too low. The only immune exposure information available for the cohort was CMV serostatus. Several of the top co-occurrence clusters appeared to be linked to parvovirus B19, influenza, CMV and Epstein-Barr virus, according to a later analysis. A later analysis associated about 18,000 TCR beta sequences with specific HLA alleles at a false discovery rate of 0.05. Presence/absence analyses assumed roughly uniform sequencing depth across donors, an assumption that may not hold. In a later analysis, HLA-associated TCR beta chains showed more clonal expansion and lower generation probabilities than non-associated chains that were equally common. A later genetic analysis associated a missense DCLRE1C variant with V-gene and J-gene trimming of TCR beta chains, and an independent cohort replicated the association. In both the original and validation cohorts, the classifier was reported to diagnose cytomegalovirus status with high specificity and sensitivity.

The V and J genes are TRBV9 and TRBJ1-2; TRBD1 is possibly the D segment (5 matching bases). This sequence was found in a woman aged 25-40 years in good health and CMV-seronegative. Input material: PBMCs. The CDR3 protein sequence reads: CASSVEGAAVGYGYTF. The DNA reads TGTGCCAGCAGCGTCGAAGGGGCCGCCGTGGGCTATGGCTACACCTTC.